The next 28 T cell receptor beta chains were all read from a single sample in a study of T-cell memory formation after mild COVID-19. TCRdb itself ran the 5' RACE reads through MiXCR, one entry per CDR3 protein. The table has fewer than 250,000 distinct CDR3 sequences, 15% to 17% seen once. The sample consisted of PBMCs or a T cell subset sorted from them (not recorded which). All receptors come from an adult woman who had mild COVID-19 (a few samples of this study predate the infection). Cell type and time point are not known.

This clonotype was recorded a few times. This chain joins TRBV29-1 and TRBJ2-4; tentative D call: TRBD1 (6 bases). V was trimmed by 6 bases and J by 0 bases, leaving 12 bases between them. The CDR3 loop spans 14 amino acids. Looked up from germline, CDR1 is SQVTM and CDR2 is ANQGSEA. CDR3 sequence (DNA): TGCAGCGTACAGGGCAAGCTAGCCAAAAACATTCAGTACTTC. This gives the protein CSVQGKLAKNIQYF. The variable domain in full, completed from reference TRBV29-1 and TRBJ2-4, reads SAVISQKPSRDICQRGTSLTIQCQVDSQVTMMFWYRQQPGQSLTLIATANQGSEATYESGFVIDKFPISRPNLTFSTLTVSNMSPEDSSIYLCSVQGKLAKNIQYFGAGTRLSVL.

The chain recombines TRBV27 with TRBJ2-4; no definite D call. Germline CDR1 MNHEY, CDR2 SMNVEV (reference sequence). V lost 4 bases, J lost 16 bases, and 26 bases lay in between. This CDR3 has 15 residues. Here the CDR3 DNA reads TGTGCCAGCAGTTCCGGCAGGATAAGGTGTGAGCCTAACTACTTC. Translated, it gives CASSSGRIRCEPNYF.

This clonotype has only a few counts. V gene TRBV6-2 or TRBV6-3 combines with J gene TRBJ2-4; 9 bases line up with TRBD1. This CDR3 spans 15 amino acids. Per germline, CDR1 MNHEY and CDR2 SVGEGT. V dropped 5 bases and J dropped 3; count of bases not matched to a gene: 5. The CDR3 nucleotides are TGTGCCAGCAGTAAGGACAGGGGCGGCAAAAACATTCAGTACTTC. Protein sequence: CASSKDRGGKNIQYF.

This clonotype was seen a few times. V is TRBV29-1 and J is TRBJ2-2, with 11 bases that match TRBD1. This CDR3 is built from 15 residues. Losses at the gene ends were 4 bases for V and 6 bases for J; bases not matched to a gene: 7. Germline loops: CDR1 SQVTM, CDR2 ANQGSEA. CDR3 coding DNA: TGCAGCGTTGCCCTGGGACAGGGGGAGGCCGGGGAGCTGTTTTTT. Translating gives CSVALGQGEAGELFF.

The CDR3 sequence: CSARVPKTGGGYTF. The DNA for the CDR3 is TGCAGTGCTCGAGTCCCCAAGACAGGGGGAGGCTACACCTTC. The genes are TRBV20-1 and TRBJ1-2; 9 nucleotides match TRBD1. The germline gives CDR1 DFQATT, CDR2 SNEGSKA (reference sequence). V gave up 5 bases and J gave up 8 bases; unmatched junction bases: 12. The CDR3 extends over 14 amino acids.

This clonotype has ten or more counts. The genes are TRBV5-1 and TRBJ2-7; 10 nucleotides line up with TRBD2. The CDR3 has 18 amino acids. V shed 4 bases and J 0 bases; nucleotides not matched to a gene: 13. The germline gives CDR1 SGHRS, CDR2 YFSETQ. CDR3 bases: TGCGCCAGCAGCCACGGACTAGCGGCCGAAGGCGACTCCTACGAGCAGTACTTC. This codes for CASSHGLAAEGDSYEQYF.

V usage is TRBV12-3 or TRBV12-4 and J usage is TRBJ2-3; D gene unclear. Trimming shortened V by 7 bases and J by 4 bases, and 12 bases separated the two germline ends. This CDR3 has 13 residues. The chain's CDR3 is CASNHYSADTQYF. The CDR3 coding sequence is TGTGCCAGCAATCATTATTCGGCAGATACGCAGTATTTT.

The chain joins TRBV24-1 to TRBJ2-5; no reliable D call. Germline V gene data show CDR1 as KGHDR and CDR2 as SFDVKD. The V and J ends lost 5 bases and 5 bases respectively, with 17 bases between them. The CDR3 runs to 15 residues. The chain's CDR3 is CATSAGSLRAETQYF. CDR3 bases: TGTGCCACCAGTGCCGGGTCCCTACGGGCTGAGACCCAGTACTTC.

V gene TRBV15 combines with J gene TRBJ2-2, with D perhaps matching TRBD1 (6 bases). V lost 9 bases, J lost 0 bases, and 11 bases lay in between. CDR1 is LNHNV, CDR2 YYDKDF, per germline (reference sequence). The CDR3 has 14 residues. For the CDR3, the DNA is TGTGCCACTCAAAGGGGGACGAACACCGGGGAGCTGTTTTTT. Its translation: CATQRGTNTGELFF.

The rearrangement joins TRBV5-8 to TRBJ1-6, with D possibly being TRBD1 (5 bases). V lost 1 base and J 9 bases, leaving 11 bases between the germline ends. Per the germline V gene, CDR1 is SGHTS and CDR2 is YDEGEE. The CDR3 has 14 residues. The CDR3 region has the DNA TGTGCCAGCAGCTTGCGGGGCACCACTTCACCCCTCCACTTT. Residues: CASSLRGTTSPLHF.

The genes are TRBV7-2 and TRBJ2-7, with a possible D match to TRBD2 (6 bases). The germline gives CDR1 SGHTA, CDR2 FQGNSA. This CDR3 comprises 14 residues. Trimming shortened V by 3 bases and J by 7 bases, and 16 bases separated the two germline ends. The CDR3 nucleotides are TGTGCCAGCAGCTTTCTCGGGAGAGTAGGAGAGCAGTACTTC. Its protein product is CASSFLGRVGEQYF. Looking up the rest from reference TRBV7-2 and TRBJ2-7 gives the full variable domain: GAGVSQSPSNKVTEKGKDVELRCDPISGHTALYWYRQSLGQGLEFLIYFQGNSAPDKSGLPSDRFSAERTGGSVSTLTIQRTQQEDSAVYLCASSFLGRVGEQYFGPGTRLTVT.

This chain connects TRBV12-3 or TRBV12-4 to TRBJ2-7; no firm D call. V lost 6 bases and J 2 bases, leaving 8 bases between the germline ends. This CDR3 is built from 12 residues. The CDR3 loop is CASSSAAYEQYF. The CDR3 DNA sequence: TGTGCCAGCAGCTCCGCGGCCTACGAGCAGTACTTC.

This clonotype came up a few times. V and J are TRBV5-1 and TRBJ1-1; weak D call: TRBD1 (6 bases). The V and J ends lost 3 bases and 1 base respectively, with 16 bases between them. From germline, CDR1 is SGHRS and CDR2 YFSETQ. There are 16 residues in the CDR3. CDR3 DNA sequence: TGCGCCAGCAGCTCTCCCTACCAGACAGGGAACACTGAAGCTTTCTTT. Translated: CASSSPYQTGNTEAFF.

This clonotype was detected a few times. The chain joins TRBV7-9 to TRBJ2-2; D is uncertain. There are 12 residues in the CDR3. The ends were cut back, 6 bases at V and 6 bases at J, with 8 bases in the middle. Germline V gene sequence: CDR1 SEHNR, CDR2 FQNEAQ (reference sequence). CDR3 sequence (DNA): TGTGCCAGCAGATTGAGTCCCGGGGAGCTGTTTTTT. It encodes CASRLSPGELFF.

A few counts support this clonotype. This chain uses TRBV20-1 with TRBJ1-2; D gene ambiguous. This CDR3 comprises 13 residues. The ends were cut back, 4 bases at V and 4 bases at J, with 13 bases in the middle. CDR1 and CDR2 (germline): DFQATT, SNEGSKA (reference sequence). CDR3 region: CSAMEGSGYGYTF. DNA of the CDR3: TGCAGTGCTATGGAGGGATCGGGCTATGGCTACACCTTC.

The rearrangement joins TRBV20-1 to TRBJ2-7; D possibly corresponds to TRBD2 (5 bases). Trimming stripped 6 bases from V and 2 bases from J, with 11 bases between. CDR3 length equals 12 residues. Germline CDR1 reads DFQATT; CDR2 reads SNEGSKA (reference sequence). CDR3 nucleotide sequence: TGCAGTGCCGAGAGGGCAACCTACGAGCAGTACTTC. Translated, it gives CSAERATYEQYF.

This sequence joins TRBV30 and TRBJ1-3; D is uncertain. Germline V CDR1 and CDR2: GTSNPN, SVGIG (reference sequence). The length of the CDR3 is 14 residues. The V end was cut by 2 bases, the J end by 0 bases, with 8 bases between. The CDR3 DNA reads as TGTGCCTGGAGTCGACTGGCCTCTGGAAACACCATATATTTT. Amino acids: CAWSRLASGNTIYF.

About this clonotype: A junction boundary mismatches the germline segment, possibly from a read error. The genes are TRBV2 and TRBJ2-3; unclear D gene. The CDR3 is 15 residues long. The germline CDR1 and CDR2 sequences are SNHLY and FYNNEI. The CDR3 DNA sequence: TGTGCCAGCAGCGAAGGGCGGTTCAGCACAGATACGCAGTATTTT. Its protein product is CASSEGRFSTDTQYF.

Many counts were recorded for this clonotype. V usage is TRBV7-9 and J usage is TRBJ2-2; 7 bases map to TRBD2. Germline V gives CDR1 SEHNR, CDR2 FQNEAQ (reference sequence). V lost 5 bases and J lost 4; bases outside the gene matches: 4. The CDR3 is made up of 14 amino acids. The chain's CDR3 is CASSTGGGTGELFF. In nucleotides, the CDR3 is TGTGCCAGCAGCACTGGCGGGGGCACCGGGGAGCTGTTTTTT.

This clonotype has just a few counts. The rearrangement joins TRBV11-2 to TRBJ1-3; D is unresolved. There are 15 residues in the CDR3. Germline V gene sequence: CDR1 SGHAT, CDR2 FQNNGV. The V end lost 0 bases, the J end lost 4 bases, and 10 bases lay between the germline ends. CDR3 bases: TGTGCCAGCAGCTTAGAGCGGGGTCGCGGAAACACCATATATTTT. It specifies CASSLERGRGNTIYF.

This chain connects TRBV6-5 to TRBJ2-1, with D tentatively TRBD1 (8 bases). This CDR3 region has 15 residues. CDR1 is MNHEY and CDR2 is SVGAGI in the germline V gene. Trimming stripped 5 bases from V and 6 bases from J, with 17 bases between. The CDR3 reads CASSLDRGGSNEQFF. For the CDR3, the DNA is TGTGCCAGCAGTCTCGACAGGGGAGGGTCCAATGAGCAGTTCTTC.

This sequence joins TRBV7-3 and TRBJ1-1; 7 bases line up with TRBD1. From germline, CDR1 is SGHTA and CDR2 FQGTGA. The V and J ends lost 3 bases and 9 bases, in that order; junction bases with no gene match: 4. The CDR3 runs to 12 residues. This chain's CDR3 is CASSFSQGQAFF. The CDR3 nucleotides are TGTGCCAGCAGCTTCTCACAGGGGCAAGCTTTCTTT.

V gene TRBV15 combines with J gene TRBJ2-7, with TRBD1 matching over 10 bases. V lost 4 bases to trimming and J lost 2 bases; unmatched junction nucleotides: 2. The CDR3 has 14 amino acids. Germline values: CDR1 LNHNV, CDR2 YYDKDF (reference sequence). This chain's CDR3 is CATSTDRGAYEQYF. The CDR3 nucleotides read TGTGCCACCAGCACGGACAGGGGGGCCTACGAGCAGTACTTC.

The chain links TRBV4-2 to TRBJ2-1, with D maybe TRBD2 (5 bases). Trimming pared 0 bases from V and 3 bases from J, leaving 9 bases between. The germline V gene has CDR1 LGHNA and CDR2 YNFKEQ. This CDR3 has 15 amino acids. CDR3 residues: CASSQELVIYNEQFF. The CDR3 DNA reads as TGTGCCAGCAGCCAAGAACTAGTAATCTACAATGAGCAGTTCTTC.

This clonotype occurred many times. The V call is TRBV5-1, the J call TRBJ2-1; no firm D call. The length of the CDR3 is 14 residues. Trimming took 0 bases from V and 10 from J, leaving 14 bases between them. CDR1 is SGHRS, CDR2 YFSETQ, per germline. The CDR3 loop is CASSLGASDVEQFF. In DNA, the CDR3 is TGCGCCAGCAGCTTGGGCGCCTCGGATGTGGAGCAGTTCTTC.

This clonotype was observed a few times. J is TRBJ2-5 and V is TRBV5-1; maybe TRBD1 (5 bases). CDR3 size: 14 residues. Trimming pared 4 bases from V and 1 base from J, leaving 11 bases between. Germline values: CDR1 SGHRS, CDR2 YFSETQ. The CDR3 bases are TGCGCCAGCAGCGTAGTAGGGGCCCAAGAGACCCAGTACTTC. Its protein product is CASSVVGAQETQYF.

This chain joins TRBV7-9 and TRBJ1-1; possible D gene TRBD1, 6 bases. Germline V gene data show CDR1 as SEHNR and CDR2 as FQNEAQ (reference sequence). The CDR3 contains 14 residues. V gave up 4 bases and J gave up 5 bases, with 14 bases separating them. The CDR3 spells CASSYWTERTEAFF. The CDR3 DNA reads as TGTGCCAGCAGCTATTGGACAGAAAGGACTGAAGCTTTCTTT.

The chain is built from TRBV20-1 and TRBJ1-1, with TRBD1 matching 8 bases. Germline lookup yields CDR1 DFQATT and CDR2 SNEGSKA (reference sequence). The CDR3 has 14 residues. The V gene end was trimmed by 3 bases and the J gene end by 1 base; junction bases not matched to a gene: 4. The chain's CDR3 is CSARTGTGNTEAFF. In DNA form, the CDR3 reads TGCAGTGCTAGGACGGGGACAGGGAACACTGAAGCTTTCTTT.